This T cell receptor (beta chain) appears in the sequencing data of a study of post-analysis software for immune sequencing data. The CDR3 length is 14 residues. The germline V gene has CDR1 MNHEY and CDR2 SVGAGI. V lost 2 bases and J 6 bases, leaving 14 bases between the germline ends. Study-wide results and caveats: Patients used five TRBV segments, including TRBV5-6, TRBV5-1 and TRBV20-1, more often than controls.

Unique molecular identifiers were built into the TCR beta cDNA libraries. MiXCR, applied by TCRdb to the PCR reads, yields one record per CDR3 protein. The sample contains about 810,000 distinct CDR3 sequences, roughly 50% of which appear only once. Comment on this clonotype: Its cognate antigen is unknown.

The sequenced material came from blood. The sequence was collected from a girl aged 10 to 17 with multiple sclerosis. V is TRBV6-5 and J is TRBJ2-7; perhaps TRBD2 as D (5 bases). This CDR3 is CASSYGERVGEQYF. In DNA, the CDR3 is TGTGCCAGCAGTTACGGAGAGAGGGTCGGCGAGCAGTACTTC.